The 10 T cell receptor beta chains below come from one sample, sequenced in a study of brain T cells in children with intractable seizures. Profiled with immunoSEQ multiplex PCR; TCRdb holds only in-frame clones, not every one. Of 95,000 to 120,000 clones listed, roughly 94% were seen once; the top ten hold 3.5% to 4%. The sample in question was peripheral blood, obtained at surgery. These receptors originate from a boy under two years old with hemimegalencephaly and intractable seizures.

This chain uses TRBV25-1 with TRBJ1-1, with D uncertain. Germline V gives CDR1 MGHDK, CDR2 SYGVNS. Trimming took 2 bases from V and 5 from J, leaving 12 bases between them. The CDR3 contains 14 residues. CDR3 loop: CASSERAWVTEAFF. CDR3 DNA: TGTGCCAGCAGTGAACGGGCTTGGGTTACTGAAGCTTTCTTT.

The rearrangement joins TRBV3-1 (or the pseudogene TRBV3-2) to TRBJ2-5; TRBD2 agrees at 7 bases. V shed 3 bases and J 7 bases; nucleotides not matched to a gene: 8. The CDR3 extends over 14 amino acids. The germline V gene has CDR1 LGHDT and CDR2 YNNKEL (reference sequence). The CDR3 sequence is CASSQEGTMGTQYF. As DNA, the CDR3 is TGTGCCAGCAGCCAGGAGGGGACTATGGGGACCCAGTACTTC.

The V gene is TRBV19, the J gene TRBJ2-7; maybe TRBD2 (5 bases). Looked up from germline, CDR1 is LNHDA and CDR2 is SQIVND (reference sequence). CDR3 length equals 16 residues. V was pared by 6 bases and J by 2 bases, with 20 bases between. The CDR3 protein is CASSQWGVSATYEQYF. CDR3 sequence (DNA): TGTGCCAGTAGCCAATGGGGAGTCTCCGCCACCTACGAGCAGTACTTC.

The CDR3 region is CASSLVRGTHYGYTF. The CDR3 DNA sequence: TGTGCCAGCAGTTTAGTCCGGGGAACGCACTATGGCTACACCTTC. The gene calls are TRBV28 and TRBJ1-2, with no clear D. CDR3 length: 15 amino acids. Germline CDR1 is MDHEN and CDR2 is SYDVKM. V was trimmed by 2 bases and J by 3 bases, leaving 13 bases between them.

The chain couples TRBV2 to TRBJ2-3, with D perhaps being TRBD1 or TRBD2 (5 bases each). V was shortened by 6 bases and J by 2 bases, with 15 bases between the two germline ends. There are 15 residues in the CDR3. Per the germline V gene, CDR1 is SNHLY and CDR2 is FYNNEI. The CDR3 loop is CASRGQRMYTDTQYF. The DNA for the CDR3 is TGTGCCAGCAGGGGGCAGCGGATGTACACAGATACGCAGTATTTT.

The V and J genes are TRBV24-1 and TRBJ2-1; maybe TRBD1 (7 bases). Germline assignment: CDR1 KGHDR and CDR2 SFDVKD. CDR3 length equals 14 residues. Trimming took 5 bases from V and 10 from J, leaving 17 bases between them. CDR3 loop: CATSVHRGGGEQFF. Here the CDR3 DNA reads TGTGCCACCAGTGTCCACAGGGGAGGAGGAGAGCAGTTCTTC.

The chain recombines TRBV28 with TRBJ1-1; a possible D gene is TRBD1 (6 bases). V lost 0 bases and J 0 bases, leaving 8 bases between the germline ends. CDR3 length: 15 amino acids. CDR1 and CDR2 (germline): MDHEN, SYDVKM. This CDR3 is CASSLWAGVNTEAFF. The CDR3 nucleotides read TGTGCCAGCAGTTTATGGGCAGGGGTGAACACTGAAGCTTTCTTT.

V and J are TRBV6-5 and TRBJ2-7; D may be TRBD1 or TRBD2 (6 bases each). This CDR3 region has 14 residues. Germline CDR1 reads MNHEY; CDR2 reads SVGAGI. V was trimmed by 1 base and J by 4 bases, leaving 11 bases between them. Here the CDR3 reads CASSYYQGRYEQYF. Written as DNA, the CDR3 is TGTGCCAGCAGTTACTACCAGGGGAGGTACGAGCAGTACTTC.

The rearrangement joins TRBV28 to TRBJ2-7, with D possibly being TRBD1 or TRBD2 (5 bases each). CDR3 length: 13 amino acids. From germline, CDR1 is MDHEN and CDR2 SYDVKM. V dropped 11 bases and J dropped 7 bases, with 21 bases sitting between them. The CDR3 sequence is CALSGTDSLEQYF. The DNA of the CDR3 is TGTGCCCTATCCGGGACGGATTCTTTAGAGCAGTACTTC.

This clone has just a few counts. DNA for the CDR3: TGTGCCAGTACAGATAGGTCTGAAGCTTTCTTT. It is translated as CASTDRSEAFF. The V gene is TRBV19, the J gene TRBJ1-1; D not resolved. The V and J ends lost 7 bases and 6 bases respectively, with 9 bases between them. This CDR3 is 11 amino acids long. The germline gives CDR1 LNHDA, CDR2 SQIVND (reference sequence). Full variable domain (missing parts from reference TRBV19 and TRBJ1-1): DGGITQSPKYLFRKEGQNVTLSCEQNLNHDAMYWYRQDPGQGLRLIYYSQIVNDFQKGDIAEGYSVSREKKESFPLTVTSAQKNPTAFYLCASTDRSEAFFGQGTRLTVV.